The next 8 T cell receptor beta chains were all read from a single sample in a study of T cell repertoires in cytomegalovirus infection. The antigens for these receptors are not known. TCRdb redid the calling of the reads with MiXCR, one entry per CDR3 protein. The sample records some 940,000 distinct CDR3 sequences, around 30% being singletons. Here the sequenced sample was cultured CD8+ T cells from PBMCs, taken from culture after CMV antigen stimulation. These receptors were collected from a human donor in good health (CMV status not recorded). Some clones in this sample may be carry-over from other donors' samples.

This clonotype showed up just a few times. This chain links TRBV19 with TRBJ2-1, with D possibly TRBD2 on 6 matching bases. CDR3 length equals 15 residues. V was trimmed by 6 bases and J by 0 bases, leaving 12 bases between them. Germline CDR1 and CDR2: LNHDA and SQIVND (reference sequence). The DNA of the CDR3 is TGTGCCAGTAGCCTTTCGGACTACTCCTACAATGAGCAGTTCTTC. This translates into CASSLSDYSYNEQFF.

This clonotype was counted between two and nine times. The CDR3 is CASSEAEGRTEAFF. CDR3 DNA sequence: TGTGCCAGCAGTGAAGCGGAGGGTCGCACTGAAGCTTTCTTT. The chain employs TRBV6-1 and TRBJ1-1, with D uncertain. The length of the CDR3 is 14 residues. Between the trimmed V and J ends, which lost 0 bases and 4 bases, there was a span of 9 bases. Germline-derived CDR1 and CDR2 are MNHNS and SASEGT.

V usage is TRBV6-1 and J usage is TRBJ1-5; 7 nucleotides agree with TRBD1. Germline V CDR1 and CDR2: MNHNS, SASEGT. The CDR3 length is 17 residues. The V gene end was trimmed by 2 bases and the J gene end by 2 bases; junction bases not matched to a gene: 9. The CDR3 coding sequence is TGTGCCAGCAGTGAATCATTGACAGGGACTGGCAATCAGCCCCAGCATTTT. As protein: CASSESLTGTGNQPQHF.

The chain links TRBV28 to TRBJ2-2; a weak D match, TRBD1 (6 bases). CDR3 length equals 15 residues. Germline-derived CDR1 and CDR2 are MDHEN and SYDVKM. Deletions cut 11 bases from V and 2 bases from J, with 18 bases between. CDR3 protein: CAGGSNRDNTGELFF. As DNA, the CDR3 is TGTGCCGGCGGCTCCAACAGGGACAACACCGGGGAGCTGTTTTTT.

To note about this clonotype: One base away lies a much larger clone, so this may be a sequencing read error. The chain has TRBV7-3 and TRBJ2-1; D may be TRBD1 (6 bases). In germline, CDR1 is SGHTA, CDR2 FQGTGA. The CDR3 sequence is 16 residues long. The CDR3, as DNA: TGTGTCAGCAGCTTAAAATCCCCGGGACACCACAATGAGCAGTTCTTC. Its protein is CVSSLKSPGHHNEQFF.

Turning to this clonotype: Germline and junction disagree at one end, which may indicate a read error. The chain is built from TRBV27 and TRBJ2-1, with TRBD2 matching over 8 bases. Germline-derived CDR1 and CDR2 are MNHEY and SMNVEV (reference sequence). CDR3 length: 16 residues. DNA for the CDR3: TGTGCCAGCAGCCCCCGAGCGGGGGACTCCTACATTGAGCAGTTCTTC. It is translated as CASSPRAGDSYIEQFF.

A single count supports this clonotype. The rearrangement links TRBV28 to TRBJ2-1; 11 nucleotides line up with TRBD1. The CDR3 sequence is 21 residues long. The ends lost 4 bases at V and 5 bases at J; junction bases unmatched: 22. From germline, CDR1 is MDHEN and CDR2 SYDVKM. CDR3 sequence (DNA): TGTGCCAGCAGTTCCCCAAGGGTTACCCCCGGACAGGGGGCACCCCACAATGAGCAGTTCTTC. It codes for CASSSPRVTPGQGAPHNEQFF.

This clonotype turned up a few times. This chain connects TRBV19 to TRBJ1-5; the match to TRBD1 covers 7 bases. Germline CDR1 and CDR2: LNHDA and SQIVND (reference sequence). The V and J ends lost 7 bases and 7 bases, in that order; junction bases with no gene match: 16. There are 16 residues in the CDR3. The CDR3 DNA is TGTGCCAGTAATATGGCCCCCGACAGGGAGAGACAGCCCCAGCATTTT. Translation: CASNMAPDRERQPQHF.